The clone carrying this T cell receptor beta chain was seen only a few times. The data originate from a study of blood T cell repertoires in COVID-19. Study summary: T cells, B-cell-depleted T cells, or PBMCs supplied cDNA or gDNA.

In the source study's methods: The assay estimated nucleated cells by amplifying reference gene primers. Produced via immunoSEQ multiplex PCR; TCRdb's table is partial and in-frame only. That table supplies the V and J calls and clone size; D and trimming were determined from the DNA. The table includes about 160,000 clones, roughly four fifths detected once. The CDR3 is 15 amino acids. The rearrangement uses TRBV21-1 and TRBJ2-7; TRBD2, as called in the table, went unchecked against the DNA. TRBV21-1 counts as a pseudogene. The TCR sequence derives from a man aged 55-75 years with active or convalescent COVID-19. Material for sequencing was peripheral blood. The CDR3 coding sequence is TGTGCCAGCAGCAAAGGGGTCCGAGGAATTTACGAGCAGTACTTC. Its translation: CASSKGVRGIYEQYF.